This TCR beta chain was recovered during a study of identical twins. Overall study findings and caveats: Beta clonotypes that were abundant in cord blood contained fewer insertions, a pattern absent from memory repertoires.

The length of the CDR3 is 15 residues. CDR1 and CDR2 (germline): LNHNV, YYDKDF (reference sequence). V lost 2 bases, J lost 2 bases, and 3 bases stayed unmatched. TCRdb redid the calling of the 5' RACE reads with MiXCR, one entry per CDR3 protein. The data hold roughly 700,000 distinct CDR3 sequences, with over 8.5% observed a single time. This clonotype was seen more than once but under ten times. Its antigen is undetermined. The same specimen was also included in a second study, on yellow fever vaccine responses in identical twins.

The sequence derives from a woman in her late teens or twenties in good health. What was sequenced was PBMCs. The V and J genes are TRBV15 and TRBJ1-3; 7 positions agree with TRBD1. The CDR3 DNA reads TGTGCCACCAGCAGACCCACAGGGGCTGGAAACACCATATATTTT. Its protein product is CATSRPTGAGNTIYF.